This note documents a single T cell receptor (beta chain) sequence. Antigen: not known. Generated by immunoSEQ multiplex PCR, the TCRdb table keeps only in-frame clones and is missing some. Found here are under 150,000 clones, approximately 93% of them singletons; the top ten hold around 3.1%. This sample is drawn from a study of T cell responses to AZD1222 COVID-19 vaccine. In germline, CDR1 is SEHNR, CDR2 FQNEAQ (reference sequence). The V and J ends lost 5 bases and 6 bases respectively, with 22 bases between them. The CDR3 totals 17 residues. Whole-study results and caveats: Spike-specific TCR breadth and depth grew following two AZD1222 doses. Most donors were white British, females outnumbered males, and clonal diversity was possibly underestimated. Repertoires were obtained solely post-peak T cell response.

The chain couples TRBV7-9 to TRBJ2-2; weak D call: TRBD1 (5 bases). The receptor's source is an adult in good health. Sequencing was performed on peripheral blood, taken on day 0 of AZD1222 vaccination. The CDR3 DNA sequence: TGTGCCAGCAGCATCGATTGGGCAGGGAACAGCCCCGGGGAGCTGTTTTTT. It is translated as CASSIDWAGNSPGELFF.